This TCR beta chain was documented in a study of CXCR3-negative and CXCR3-positive naive CD8 T cells. This CDR3 is built from 15 residues. Germline V gene lookup returns CDR1 SGHAT and CDR2 FQNNGV. The libraries of TRB cDNA were prepared using 5' RACE with UMI labels. TCRdb reanalyzed the 5' RACE reads and collapses them to one entry per CDR3 protein, without DNA. Its table records 6,000 or so distinct CDR3 sequences. Sequenced sample: naive CXCR3- CD8+ T cells from blood. Described subset: CD45RO-CCR7+CD27+CD95- naive CD8+ T cells lacking CXCR3 (TNR3-). This chain joins TRBV11-2 and TRBJ2-5; the TCRdb D gene call, TRBD1, has no DNA to confirm it. This receptor was taken from a human donor in good health. Some clones in this sample may be carry-over from other donors' samples. The CDR3 loop reads CASSPTARGQETQYF.